This note documents a single TCR beta chain sequence. The antigen is unknown. Measured with immunoSEQ multiplex PCR; TCRdb has only the in-frame clones, and not every one. Of roughly 21,000 clones in the sample, approximately 98% were seen once. The CDR3 loop spans 14 amino acids. CDR1 is GTSNPN and CDR2 is SVGIG in the germline V gene (reference sequence). The germline V and J ends were trimmed by 0 bases and 0 bases, with 5 bases remaining between them. This sample was taken from a study of T cells after posttransplantation cyclophosphamide. This related bone marrow graft donor gave peripheral blood on the day of marrow donation. The study's findings and limits: Donor CD8+ memory clones often dominated recipient blood repertoires at later times. TRB overlap between skin or GI tissue T cells and blood was limited. Recipient CMV seropositivity and CMV reactivation strongly tracked TRB clonality.

The origin of this receptor is a man in his forties or fifties in good health, CMV-negative, and a related stem cell transplant donor. What was sequenced was naive CD8+ T cells sorted from PBMCs. This chain joins TRBV30 and TRBJ1-4; unclear D gene. The CDR3 coding sequence is TGTGCCTGGAGTGTTGGGCCAACTAATGAAAAACTGTTTTTT. Its translation is CAWSVGPTNEKLFF.